A selection of T cell receptor beta chains follows, all from one sample in a study of T cell responses to AZD1222 COVID-19 vaccine. Clones were read by immunoSEQ multiplex PCR, and TCRdb kept only the in-frame ones, dropping some. The sample contains tens of thousands of clones, 84% of which appear only once. This sample comprised peripheral blood, obtained on day 0 of AZD1222 vaccination. The origin of the receptors is an adult in good health. The CDR3 runs from the conserved cysteine through the conserved F or W. D genes are given only for firm matches. Clone sizes are given selectively: once, few, many, or a class where the clone is expanded.

J gene | V gene | D gene | clone size | CDR3 DNA | CDR3 protein
TRBJ2-1 | TRBV19 | TRBD2 | . | TGTGCCAGTAGTATAGGGCGGGAGTGGGGATTGGTCGATGAGCAGTTCTTC | CASSIGREWGLVDEQFF
TRBJ2-1 | TRBV29-1 | . | . | TGCAGCGTTGAACCATCCAGCTCCTACAATGAGCAGTTCTTC | CSVEPSSSYNEQFF
TRBJ2-1 | TRBV5-1 | . | once | TGCGCCAGCCGGCGCACTAGCTCCTACAATGAGCAGTTCTTC | CASRRTSSYNEQFF
TRBJ1-4 | TRBV28 | . | . | TGTGCCAGCAGTCTCGGGCTACGTGCAACTAATGAAAAACTGTTTTTT | CASSLGLRATNEKLFF
TRBJ2-2 | TRBV5-1 | TRBD2 | . | TGCGCCAGCAGCTTGTTTCTAGCGGGGGGTTTGAACACCGGGGAGCTGTTTTTT | CASSLFLAGGLNTGELFF
TRBJ1-2 | TRBV25-1 | . | few | TGTGCCAGCAGTGTGGAGGGCAGGGGCTACACCTTC | CASSVEGRGYTF
TRBJ2-7 | TRBV2 | . | . | TGTGCCAGCATTCGCCGTATGACAGCTTTAACGGGCTCCTACGAGCAGTACTTC | CASIRRMTALTGSYEQYF
TRBJ2-1 | TRBV10-3 | . | . | TGTGCCATCGGAGAGACGGGTGAAAGGGCCAATGAGCAGTTCTTC | CAIGETGERANEQFF
TRBJ2-2 | TRBV25-1 | TRBD2 | . | TGTGCCAGCAGTGAATCGAAGTCTAGCGGGCCCGGGGAGCTGTTTTTT | CASSESKSSGPGELFF
TRBJ2-1 | TRBV4-3 | . | . | TGCGCCAGCAGCCACACACCCCTTGAGGAGCAGTTCTTC | CASSHTPLEEQFF
TRBJ2-1 | TRBV14 | . | . | TGTGCCAGCAGCCCTCTCACTCGGTCGGAGCAGTTCTTC | CASSPLTRSEQFF
TRBJ2-3 | TRBV9 | TRBD1 | once | TGTGCCAGCAGCCCAGGGACAGGGGAGGGCACAGATACGCAGTATTTT | CASSPGTGEGTDTQYF
TRBJ1-6 | TRBV19 | . | . | TGTGCCAGTAGTATGACCGGGAATTCACCCCTCCACTTT | CASSMTGNSPLHF
TRBJ1-2 | TRBV19 | . | . | TGTGCCAGTAGTACCGACAGGATAGCTAACTATGGCTACACCTTC | CASSTDRIANYGYTF
TRBJ2-7 | TRBV19 | . | . | TGTGCCAGTAGTTTGGCAAGCTCCTACGAGCAGTACTTC | CASSLASSYEQYF
TRBJ2-7 | TRBV5-6 | . | . | TGTGCCAGCAGCTTGGCTGGCAGAAACTACGAGCAGTACTTC | CASSLAGRNYEQYF
TRBJ2-5 | TRBV2 | . | . | TGTGCCGTTTCTCCAGCGGAGACCCAGTACTTC | CAVSPAETQYF
TRBJ2-1 | TRBV28 | TRBD2 | once | TGTGCCAGCAGTCTCATCCTGACTAGCGGGTATGAGCAGTTCTTC | CASSLILTSGYEQFF
TRBJ1-3 | TRBV13 | . | . | TGTGCCAGCACCAATCGGGGGGGCGGAAACACCATATATTTT | CASTNRGGGNTIYF
TRBJ2-3 | TRBV2 | TRBD2 | . | TGTGCCAGCCAGGGACTAGGCACAGATACGCAGTATTTT | CASQGLGTDTQYF
TRBJ2-3 | TRBV29-1 | . | . | TGCAGCGTCGGGGACGGGACAGATACGCAGTATTTT | CSVGDGTDTQYF
TRBJ2-2 | TRBV7-3 | . | few | TGTGCCAGCAGCTCTGGGACCGGGGAGCTGTTTTTT | CASSSGTGELFF
TRBJ2-7 | TRBV27 | . | . | TGTGCCAGCAGTGCCTATACAGGGACCTACGAGCAGTACTTC | CASSAYTGTYEQYF
TRBJ1-1 | TRBV18 | . | . | TGTGCCAGCTCACCAGTCCTGTTGAACACTGAAGCTTTCTTT | CASSPVLLNTEAFF
TRBJ1-5 | TRBV2 | . | . | TGTGCCAGCAGTGTGCAGGGGAGAGGACAGCCCCAGCATTTT | CASSVQGRGQPQHF
TRBJ1-2 | TRBV6-5 | . | . | TGTGCCAGCAGTTACTCGGGGGCGCGGGGTGGCTACACCTTC | CASSYSGARGGYTF
TRBJ2-7 | TRBV7-6 | . | . | TGTGCCAGCAGCCCCGAAGCTGACAGGGAGCAGTACTTC | CASSPEADREQYF
TRBJ1-3 | TRBV10-1 | . | . | TGCGCCAGCAGTGAGTCGAAGGCCTACGCGGCGAACACCATATATTTT | CASSESKAYAANTIYF
TRBJ1-1 | TRBV28 | . | . | TGTGCCAGCAGACCGGGGCTCCACGGGGAAGCTTTCTTT | CASRPGLHGEAFF
TRBJ1-5 | TRBV11-2 | . | . | TGTGCCAGCAGCTTAGGCGTAGGGCAGCCCCAGCATTTT | CASSLGVGQPQHF
TRBJ1-1 | TRBV28 | . | . | TGTGCCAGCATTGAGGCAGCCCTTGTCGACACTGAAGCTTTCTTT | CASIEAALVDTEAFF
TRBJ2-4 | TRBV9 | . | . | TGTGCCAGCAGCCAACGGGCCTCACCGGCGGACATTCAGTACTTC | CASSQRASPADIQYF
TRBJ1-1 | TRBV10-2 | . | . | TGCGCCAGCAGCAGCCTAGGGGGGAACACTGAAGCTTTCTTT | CASSSLGGNTEAFF
TRBJ2-3 | TRBV19 | . | . | TGTGCCAGTAGTTTTCCGATCGGATCTAGCACAGATACGCAGTATTTT | CASSFPIGSSTDTQYF
TRBJ2-1 | TRBV7-3 | . | once | TGTGCCAGCAGCTTAATGGAGCGGAGCAGCTCCTACAATGAGCAGTTCTTC | CASSLMERSSSYNEQFF
TRBJ1-1 | TRBV4-3 | . | few | TGCGCCAGCAGCCAAGATTCAGGGAACACTGAAGCTTTCTTT | CASSQDSGNTEAFF
TRBJ2-1 | TRBV5-1 | . | . | TGCGCCAGCAGCTTGCAACCCCTCTCCTACAATGAGCAGTTCTTC | CASSLQPLSYNEQFF
TRBJ2-7 | TRBV12-3/TRBV12-4 | . | . | TGTGCCAGCAGTTTAAGGGGTTACGAGCAGTACTTC | CASSLRGYEQYF
TRBJ2-2 | TRBV18 | TRBD1 | . | TGTGCCAGCTCACCCACGACAGGGGGCAACACCGGGGAGCTGTTTTTT | CASSPTTGGNTGELFF
TRBJ1-2 | TRBV15 | TRBD1 | . | TGTGCCACCAGCAGGGACAGGGTCTATGGCTACACCTTC | CATSRDRVYGYTF
TRBJ2-5 | TRBV3-1/TRBV3-2 | . | . | TGTGCCAGCAGCCTATTCGGGGGGCCAGAGACCCAGTACTTC | CASSLFGGPETQYF
TRBJ1-2 | TRBV18 | . | few | TGTGCCAGCTCACCGGAGGAGAACTATGGCTACACCTTC | CASSPEENYGYTF
TRBJ1-2 | TRBV19 | . | . | TGTGCCAGTAGTATCGGTGCCCTTACGAATGGCTACACCTTC | CASSIGALTNGYTF
TRBJ1-2 | TRBV7-9 | TRBD1 | . | TGTGCCAGCAGCACATCCGGGACAGGGGGCGCCTCTGGCTACACCTTC | CASSTSGTGGASGYTF
TRBJ2-2 | TRBV28 | . | . | TGTGCCAGCACCCCCTCGCGGGGGAACACCGGGGAGCTGTTTTTT | CASTPSRGNTGELFF
TRBJ2-1 | TRBV28 | . | . | TGTGCCAGCAGGACCGAAGGGGATCGCTACAATGAGCAGTTCTTC | CASRTEGDRYNEQFF
TRBJ1-2 | TRBV24-1 | TRBD1 | . | TGTGCCACCAGCAAGACAGGGGAGAGTGGCTACACCTTC | CATSKTGESGYTF
TRBJ2-7 | TRBV29-1 | . | . | TGCAGCGTCAATAAGGGACCCTCGGCCTACGAGCAGTACTTC | CSVNKGPSAYEQYF
TRBJ1-1 | TRBV28 | . | . | TGTGCCAGCAGTCCAGGGGATTCGAACACTGAAGCTTTCTTT | CASSPGDSNTEAFF
TRBJ2-7 | TRBV5-1 | TRBD2 | . | TGCGCCAGCAGCCACCGCGGACTAGCGGGGACCGAGCAGTACTTC | CASSHRGLAGTEQYF
TRBJ2-2 | TRBV10-3 | . | . | TGTGCCATCAGCCAGGACTTCTCAACCGGGGAGCTGTTTTTT | CAISQDFSTGELFF
TRBJ2-7 | TRBV9 | TRBD1 | . | TGTGCCAGCAGCTTCCGGGACAGGGCCTACGAGCAGTACTTC | CASSFRDRAYEQYF
TRBJ1-2 | TRBV7-9 | . | . | TGTGCCAGCAGCCCTTCGGGACCGATCTATGGCTACACCTTC | CASSPSGPIYGYTF
TRBJ2-4 | TRBV11-2 | TRBD1 | . | TGTGCCAGCAGCTTAGTATGGACAGGGAAAAACATTCAGTACTTC | CASSLVWTGKNIQYF
TRBJ1-6 | TRBV7-7 | TRBD1 | . | TGTGCCAGCAGCTTAGGACAGGGAGCCAATTCACCCCTCCACTTT | CASSLGQGANSPLHF
TRBJ2-5 | TRBV6-5 | . | . | TGTGCCAGCAGTTACTCAGGAGAGACCCAGTACTTC | CASSYSGETQYF
TRBJ1-5 | TRBV7-9 | . | . | TGTGCCAGCAGCTTAGGGGCAGCAGCGGTTCAGCCCCAGCATTTT | CASSLGAAAVQPQHF
TRBJ2-1 | TRBV7-2 | . | . | TGTGCCAGCAGCCCACAGGGTTCGTTGTCCTACAATGAGCAGTTCTTC | CASSPQGSLSYNEQFF
TRBJ1-1 | TRBV5-6 | TRBD1 | . | TGTGCCAGCAGCCTGGGGACAGGGGGACTAAACACTGAAGCTTTCTTT | CASSLGTGGLNTEAFF